Listed here is a single TCR beta chain. The antigen remains undetermined. These data belong to a study of T cell repertoires in ileal Crohn's disease. General study results and limits: Clonal expansions were more frequent in active smokers than non-smokers at surgery. Mucosal expansions were suggested to be mainly CD8 T cells.

Trimming took 1 base from V and 5 from J, leaving 16 bases between them. Germline CDR1 SNHLY, CDR2 FYNNEI. The CDR3 is 16 residues long. Clones were read by immunoSEQ multiplex PCR, and TCRdb kept only the in-frame ones, dropping some. This table holds 5,000 to 6,500 clones, 70% to 85% found once. Sequencing was performed on ileal tissue. This chain links TRBV2 with TRBJ2-3; possible D gene TRBD2, 6 bases. The clonotype was recovered from an adult with Crohn's disease. This CDR3 reads CASSEGGDGLRDTQYF. The CDR3 nucleotides read TGTGCCAGCAGTGAAGGGGGGGACGGACTGAGAGATACGCAGTATTTT.